What follows is one T cell receptor beta chain and its context. This clone has a single count. The antigen this receptor binds is unknown. Per-base quality was not reported, and no clone a single base away is much larger than it. The data are from a study of preoperative IRX-2 immunotherapy in early breast cancer (dated by TCRdb to about 2019). Library preparation was by the immunoSEQ multiplex PCR assay. Imported from immuneACCESS, the table was reduced by TCRdb to in-frame sequences with V and J called. These copies leave out some clones; in studies compared against another copy, an unresolved V gene accounts for under half, and the cause of the remainder is not known. This sample holds about 27,000 clones; about four fifths were observed only once. The ten largest clones take up 2% to 2.5% of the sample. The CDR3 measures 11 amino acids from cysteine to phenylalanine. Only the CDR3 region is kept as DNA, spanning 33 bases read in frame from base 1. The germline V gene (reference sequence) provides CDR1 LNHDA and CDR2 SQIVND. Deletion took 6 bases off V and 7 bases off J, with a span of 7 bases between the germline ends.

The sample's treatment or condition label, in plain terms: preoperative locoregional IRX-2 cytokine immunotherapy. The samples were obtained from a phase Ib study in which preoperative, locoregional IRX-2 cytokine immunotherapy intended to prime immune responses was tested. The donors were early-stage breast cancer patients who were given IRX-2 prior to surgery. This clonotype was sampled from a human donor with breast cancer. The sample in question was lymph node tissue, obtained before IRX-2 immunotherapy. This chain joins TRBV19 to TRBJ2-1; the D gene assignment is ambiguous. CDR3 loop: CASSTNNEQFF. The DNA sequence follows: TGTGCCAGTAGCACTAATAATGAGCAGTTCTTC.